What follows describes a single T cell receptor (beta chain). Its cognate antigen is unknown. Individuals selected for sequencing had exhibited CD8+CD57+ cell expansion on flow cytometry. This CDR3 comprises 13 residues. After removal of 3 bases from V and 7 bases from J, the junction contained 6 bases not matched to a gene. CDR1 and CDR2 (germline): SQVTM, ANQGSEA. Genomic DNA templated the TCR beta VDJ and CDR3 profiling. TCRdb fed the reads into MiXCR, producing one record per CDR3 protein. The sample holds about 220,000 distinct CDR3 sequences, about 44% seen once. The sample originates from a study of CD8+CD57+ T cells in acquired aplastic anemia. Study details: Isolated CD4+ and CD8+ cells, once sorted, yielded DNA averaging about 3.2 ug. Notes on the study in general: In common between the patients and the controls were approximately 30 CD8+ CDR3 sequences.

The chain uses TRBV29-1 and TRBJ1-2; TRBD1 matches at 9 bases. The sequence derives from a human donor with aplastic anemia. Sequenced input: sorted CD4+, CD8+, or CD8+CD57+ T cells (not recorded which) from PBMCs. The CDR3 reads CSVEEQGAGGYTF. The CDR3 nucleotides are TGCAGCGTTGAGGAACAGGGGGCCGGTGGCTACACCTTC.